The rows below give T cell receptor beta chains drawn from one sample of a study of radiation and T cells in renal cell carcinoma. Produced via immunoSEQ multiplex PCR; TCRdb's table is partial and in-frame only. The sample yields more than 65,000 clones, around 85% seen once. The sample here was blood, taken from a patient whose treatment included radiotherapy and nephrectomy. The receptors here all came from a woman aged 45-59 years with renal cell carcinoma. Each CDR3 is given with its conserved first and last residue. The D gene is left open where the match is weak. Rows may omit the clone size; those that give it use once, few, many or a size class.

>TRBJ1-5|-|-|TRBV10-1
TGCGCCAGCAGTGATGATTGGAGGCAGCCCCAGCATTTT
CASSDDWRQPQHF
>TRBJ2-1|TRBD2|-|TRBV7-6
TGTGCCAGCACCCCTACTAGCGGGAGCTATGAGCAGTTCTTC
CASTPTSGSYEQFF
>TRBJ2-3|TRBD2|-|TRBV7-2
TGTGCCAGCAGCTTATATACTAGCGGGAGAGTGGGAACGCAGTATTTT
CASSLYTSGRVGTQYF
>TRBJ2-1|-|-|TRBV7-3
TGTGCCAGCAGCCCTCTTGGGGGGCCCTACAATGAGCAGTTCTTC
CASSPLGGPYNEQFF
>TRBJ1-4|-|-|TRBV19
TGTGCCAGTTTTCGGGACCGGGGTGAAAAACTGTTTTTT
CASFRDRGEKLFF
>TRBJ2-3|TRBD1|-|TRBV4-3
TGCGCCAGCAGCCAAGCTACAGGGGTTTCATCAGATACGCAGTATTTT
CASSQATGVSSDTQYF
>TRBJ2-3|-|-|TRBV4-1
TGCGCCAGCAGCTCCTCGTCCAACCAGCATACGCAGTATTTT
CASSSSSNQHTQYF
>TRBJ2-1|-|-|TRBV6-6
TGTGCCAGCAGCAACCCGACAGTGGACCTCAATGAGCAGTTCTTC
CASSNPTVDLNEQFF
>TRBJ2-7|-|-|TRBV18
TGTGCCAGCTCAGCACAAGGCTTAGCCTACGAGCAGTACTTC
CASSAQGLAYEQYF
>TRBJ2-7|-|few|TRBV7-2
TGTGCCAGCAGCTCCTATAGCTCCTACGAGCAGTACTTC
CASSSYSSYEQYF
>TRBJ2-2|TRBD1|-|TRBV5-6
TGTGCCAGCAGCTTTCGGGACAGGGCCACCGGGGAGCTGTTTTTT
CASSFRDRATGELFF
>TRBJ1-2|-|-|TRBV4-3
TGCGCCAGCAGCCCGCGACTTGGGGCGGGGGGCTACACCTTC
CASSPRLGAGGYTF
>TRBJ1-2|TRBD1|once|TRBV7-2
TGTGCCAGCAGCCTACAGGGGACCTATGGCTACACCTTC
CASSLQGTYGYTF
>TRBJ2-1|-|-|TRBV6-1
TGTGCCAGCAGTGAAGCGGTTCTGACCGGGACCCCATTCTTC
CASSEAVLTGTPFF
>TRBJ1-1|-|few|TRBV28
TGTGCCAGCATAGGGCCTATGACTGAAGCTTTCTTT
CASIGPMTEAFF
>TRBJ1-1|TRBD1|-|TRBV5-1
TGCGCCAGCAGCCCCGGACAGGGAGGATTTGAAGCTTTCTTT
CASSPGQGGFEAFF
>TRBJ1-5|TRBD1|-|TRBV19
TGTGCCAGTAGTGTCGACAGGGGAGGAGGTCAGCCCCAGCATTTT
CASSVDRGGGQPQHF
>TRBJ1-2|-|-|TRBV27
TGTGCCAGCAGTTACACCCCCGGGGAATCGAATGGCTACACCTTC
CASSYTPGESNGYTF
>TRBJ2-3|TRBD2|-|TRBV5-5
TGTGCCAGCAGCTTGCCTAGCGGGGGGACAGATACGCAGTATTTT
CASSLPSGGTDTQYF
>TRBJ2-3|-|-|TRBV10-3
TGTGCCATCGGAACCCTTCAGGGAGATACGCAGTATTTT
CAIGTLQGDTQYF
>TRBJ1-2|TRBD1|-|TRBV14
TGTGCCAGCAGCCTTAACGCCGGGACAGGGGCCTATGGCTACACCTTC
CASSLNAGTGAYGYTF
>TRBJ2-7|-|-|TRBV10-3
TGTGCCATCAGTGGTATAGGGCAGACCTACGAGCAGTACTTC
CAISGIGQTYEQYF
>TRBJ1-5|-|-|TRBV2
TGTGCCAGCAGTGAGAAACCGAATCAGCCCCAGCATTTT
CASSEKPNQPQHF
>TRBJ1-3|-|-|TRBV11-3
TGTGCCAGCAGTAAAGGGTCGGGGGCTGGAAACACCATATATTTT
CASSKGSGAGNTIYF
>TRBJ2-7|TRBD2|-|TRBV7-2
TGTGCCAGCAGCTTACGCAGCGGGGGGGAGAGGTCCTACGAGCAGTACTTC
CASSLRSGGERSYEQYF
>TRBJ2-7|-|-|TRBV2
TGTGCCAGCAGTCTACTAGCAGGGGCCTACGAGCAGTACTTC
CASSLLAGAYEQYF
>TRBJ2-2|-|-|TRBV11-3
TGTGCCAGCAGCTCCAGGGGAAACACCGGGGAGCTGTTTTTT
CASSSRGNTGELFF
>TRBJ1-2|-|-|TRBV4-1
TGCGCCAGCAGCCAAGGGGCCCAAGGCTATGGCTACACCTTC
CASSQGAQGYGYTF
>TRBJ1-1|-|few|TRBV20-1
TGCAGTGTTCCAAGGGCAGGAGAAGCTTTCTTT
CSVPRAGEAFF
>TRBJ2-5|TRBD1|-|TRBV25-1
TGTGCCAGCCTTGACAGGGGACGAGGGGAGACCCAGTACTTC
CASLDRGRGETQYF
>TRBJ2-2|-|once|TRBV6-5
TGTGCCAGCAGTTACTCGGGGGGAGGGGGCACCGGGGAGCTGTTTTTT
CASSYSGGGGTGELFF
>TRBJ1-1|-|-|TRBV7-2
TGTGCCAGCAGCTTAGAGGGAGCCGGTGAAGCTTTCTTT
CASSLEGAGEAFF
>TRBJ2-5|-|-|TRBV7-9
TGTGCCAGCAGCTTAGGGGTACAAGAGACCCAGTACTTC
CASSLGVQETQYF
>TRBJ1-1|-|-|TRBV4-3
TGCGCCAGCAGCCAAGATAGAGAGTTTGGCTCTGAAGCTTTCTTT
CASSQDREFGSEAFF
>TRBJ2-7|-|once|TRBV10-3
TGTGCCATCAGTGAGTCCGTGACCCGTAGCTCCTACGAGCAGTACTTC
CAISESVTRSSYEQYF
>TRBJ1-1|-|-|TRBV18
TGTGCCAGCTCACGATCGGACACTTTGAACACTGAAGCTTTCTTT
CASSRSDTLNTEAFF
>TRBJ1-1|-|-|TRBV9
TGTGCCAGCAGCCAGGGACAACTGAACACTGAAGCTTTCTTT
CASSQGQLNTEAFF
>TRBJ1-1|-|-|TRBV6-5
TGTGCCAGCAGTCTCCGGGGGAACACTGAAGCTTTCTTT
CASSLRGNTEAFF
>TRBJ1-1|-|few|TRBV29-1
TGCAGCGTTCAGCATCCGAACACTGAAGCTTTCTTT
CSVQHPNTEAFF
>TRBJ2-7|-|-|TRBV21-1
TGTGAGGGCTCGGGTCCGAGCGGGAGGGCCGCCTTC
CEGSGPSGRAAF
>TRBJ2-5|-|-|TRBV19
TGTGCCAGTAGTATAGATCTGGGGAGGCCAACCCAGTACTTC
CASSIDLGRPTQYF
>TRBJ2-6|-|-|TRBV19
TGTGCCAGTAGTCCCTCGCCGGGCCACGGAGAATTCTGGGGGGCCAACGTCCTGACTTTC
CASSPSPGHGEFWGANVLTF
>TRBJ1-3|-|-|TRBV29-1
TGCAGCGTGTCCAAATACTCTGGAAACACCATATATTTT
CSVSKYSGNTIYF
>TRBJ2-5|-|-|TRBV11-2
TGTGCCAGCCTCCACGGGATCCAAGAGACCCAGTACTTC
CASLHGIQETQYF
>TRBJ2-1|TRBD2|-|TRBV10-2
TGCGCCAGCAGGTTTCCAAGCGGGGGGGCACAGGAGCAGTTCTTC
CASRFPSGGAQEQFF
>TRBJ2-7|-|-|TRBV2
TGTGCCAGCAGTGACGTCTTTTCCTACGAGCAGTACTTC
CASSDVFSYEQYF
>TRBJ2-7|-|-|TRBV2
TGTGCCACCCGGCGGGGAGGGGGGAGTGCCGAGCAGTACTTC
CATRRGGGSAEQYF
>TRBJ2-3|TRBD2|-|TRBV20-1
TGCAGTGCCTTGACTAGCTATACGCAGTATTTT
CSALTSYTQYF
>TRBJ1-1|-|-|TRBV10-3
TGTGCCTCCTCGGGGGGTAGGACTGAAGCTTTCTTT
CASSGGRTEAFF
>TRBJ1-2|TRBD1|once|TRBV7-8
TGTGCCAGCAGCCCAGCGACAGGGAACTATGGCTACACCTTC
CASSPATGNYGYTF
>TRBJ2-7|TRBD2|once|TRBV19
TGTGCCAGTAGTATAGATAGCGGGAGTTTCTACGAGCAGTACTTC
CASSIDSGSFYEQYF
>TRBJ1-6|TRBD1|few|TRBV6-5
TGTGCCAGCAGTCCGGACAGGGTGAATTCACCCCTCCACTTT
CASSPDRVNSPLHF
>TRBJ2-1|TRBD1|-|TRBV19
TGTGCCAGTAGTATTAGCGACAGGGGACCATTAATGTACAATGAGCAGTTCTTC
CASSISDRGPLMYNEQFF
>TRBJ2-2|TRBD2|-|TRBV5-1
TGCGCCAGCAGCTTGGTAGCGGGTACCGGGGAGCTGTTTTTT
CASSLVAGTGELFF
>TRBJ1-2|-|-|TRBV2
TGTGCCAGCAGTGACAGGGTGGACTATGGCTACACCTTC
CASSDRVDYGYTF
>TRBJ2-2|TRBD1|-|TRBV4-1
TGCGCCAGCAGCCAAGGTTTCCCGGGACAGCGAACCGGGGAGCTGTTTTTT
CASSQGFPGQRTGELFF
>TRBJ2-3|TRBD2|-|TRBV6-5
TGTGCCAGCACCGGGGGGGGAACGCAGTATTTT
CASTGGGTQYF
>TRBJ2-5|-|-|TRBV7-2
TGTGCCAGCAGCTTAGGGGGGACCCTTCATGGGGAGACCCAGTACTTC
CASSLGGTLHGETQYF
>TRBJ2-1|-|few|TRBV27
TGTGCCAGCAGTTTATTGGGCCTTTTAAGCTCCTACAATGAGCAGTTCTTC
CASSLLGLLSSYNEQFF